These T cell receptor beta chains were read from a single sample in a study of shared clonotypes between healthy human individuals. Repertoires were generated with immunoSEQ multiplex PCR, while TCRdb's copy carries only in-frame clones and drops some. The data show hundreds of thousands of clones, around 96% seen once. The sequenced sample consisted of naive CD8+ T cells sorted from blood. These receptors were taken from a woman in her 30s in good health. Each CDR3 is given with its conserved first and last residue. The D gene is left open where the match is weak. Part of the rows lack a size; the others show once, few, many or a class for expanded clones.

v_call	j_call	d_call	clone_size	cdr3_aa	cdr3_nt
TRBV14	TRBJ1-2	NA	NA	CASSHSPLYGYTF	TGTGCCAGCAGCCACAGCCCCCTCTATGGCTACACCTTC
TRBV6-1	TRBJ2-4	NA	NA	CASSEPTNPFKNIQYF	TGTGCCAGCAGTGAACCCACTAATCCCTTCAAAAACATTCAGTACTTC
TRBV7-2	TRBJ1-3	NA	NA	CASSTHTGFASGNTIYF	TGTGCCAGCAGCACCCATACAGGGTTCGCCTCTGGAAACACCATATATTTT
TRBV5-8	TRBJ1-5	NA	once	CASTQTFSLYSNQPQHF	TGTGCCAGCACCCAGACCTTCTCTTTATATAGCAATCAGCCCCAGCATTTT
TRBV28	TRBJ1-1	NA	NA	CASSSQVWGTEAFF	TGTGCCAGCAGTTCCCAAGTGTGGGGGACTGAAGCTTTCTTT
TRBV13	TRBJ1-1	NA	NA	CASSLNFGGREAFF	TGTGCCAGCAGCCTAAATTTCGGGGGGCGCGAAGCTTTCTTT
TRBV6-5	TRBJ2-5	TRBD1	NA	CASSYKTGTEQETQYF	TGTGCCAGCAGTTACAAGACCGGGACAGAACAAGAGACCCAGTACTTC
TRBV29-1	TRBJ2-1	NA	NA	CSVEGGVSSYNEQFF	TGCAGCGTTGAAGGCGGGGTTAGCTCCTACAATGAGCAGTTCTTC
TRBV9	TRBJ1-1	TRBD1	NA	CASSAYLQGSTEAFF	TGTGCCAGCAGCGCGTATTTACAGGGGTCCACTGAAGCTTTCTTT
TRBV6-6	TRBJ1-5	TRBD1	once	CASSYTDRGRQPQHF	TGTGCCAGCAGTTATACGGACAGGGGGCGTCAGCCCCAGCATTTT
TRBV5-1	TRBJ2-7	NA	NA	CASSLAGASYEQYF	TGCGCCAGCAGCTTGGCAGGGGCTTCCTACGAGCAGTACTTC
TRBV5-4	TRBJ2-3	NA	NA	CASSLRGVSTDTQYF	TGTGCCAGCAGCTTGCGAGGTGTTAGCACAGATACGCAGTATTTT
TRBV4-1	TRBJ2-5	NA	NA	CASSRDQETQYF	TGCGCCAGCAGCCGGGACCAAGAGACCCAGTACTTC
TRBV9	TRBJ2-7	NA	NA	CASSVGDTYEQYF	TGTGCCAGCAGCGTAGGGGACACCTACGAGCAGTACTTC
TRBV2	TRBJ2-5	TRBD1	NA	CASSEDPGQWGETQYF	TGTGCCAGCAGTGAGGACCCGGGACAGTGGGGAGAGACCCAGTACTTC
TRBV19	TRBJ2-1	NA	NA	CASSMGREVNEQFF	TGTGCCAGTAGTATGGGGCGGGAAGTGAATGAGCAGTTCTTC
TRBV7-8	TRBJ1-4	NA	NA	CASSLAAGKYEKLFF	TGTGCCAGCAGCTTAGCGGCAGGGAAGTATGAAAAACTGTTTTTT
TRBV19	TRBJ1-2	NA	NA	CASSIGAGYTF	TGTGCCAGTAGTATAGGAGCTGGCTACACCTTC
TRBV19	TRBJ1-4	NA	NA	CASSIAGDFTNEKLFF	TGTGCCAGTAGTATAGCTGGTGACTTCACTAATGAAAAACTGTTTTTT
TRBV6-5	TRBJ2-1	TRBD2	NA	CASSYSSGSGEQFF	TGTGCCAGCAGTTACTCTAGCGGGAGCGGGGAGCAGTTCTTC
TRBV28	TRBJ2-2	NA	NA	CASMIGLLGTGELFF	TGTGCCAGCATGATTGGGCTTCTTGGCACCGGGGAGCTGTTTTTT
TRBV11-2	TRBJ1-5	NA	NA	CASSLSPGGQPQHF	TGTGCCAGCAGCTTGAGCCCGGGAGGGCAGCCCCAGCATTTT
TRBV30	TRBJ1-3	NA	NA	CAWSVVQGRTRTHQFFPSRTIYF	TGTGCCTGGAGTGTGGTTCAGGGCAGGACAAGGACCCACCAGTTTTTCCCATCGCGGACCATATATTTT
TRBV30	TRBJ2-7	TRBD2	few	CAWTDVAGVSEQYF	TGTGCCTGGACTGACGTAGCGGGAGTAAGCGAGCAGTACTTC
TRBV21-1	TRBJ2-1	NA	NA	CASSRDRVNEQFF	TGTGCCAGCAGCCGCGACAGGGTAAATGAGCAGTTCTTC
TRBV28	TRBJ2-3	NA	NA	CASSEDTITDTQYF	TGTGCCAGCAGTGAGGACACCATCACAGATACGCAGTATTTT
TRBV6-4	TRBJ2-3	TRBD2	NA	CASRTLAGSTDTQYF	TGTGCCAGCAGGACGCTAGCGGGGAGCACAGATACGCAGTATTTT
TRBV7-8	TRBJ2-1	TRBD2	once	CASSLTSGRAAVYNEQFF	TGTGCCAGCAGCTTGACTAGCGGGAGGGCAGCAGTCTACAATGAGCAGTTCTTC
TRBV20-1	TRBJ2-1	NA	NA	CSAQDDEQFF	TGCAGCGCTCAGGACGATGAGCAGTTCTTC
TRBV7-9	TRBJ2-7	NA	NA	CASSSLRQEQYF	TGTGCCAGCAGCTCATTACGACAGGAGCAGTACTTC